This T cell receptor gamma chain stems from a study of Vδ1+ human thymocytes. Germline CDR1 is EGSNGY and CDR2 is YDSYNSKV. J gave up 6 bases and V 0 bases, and 8 bases lay outside the gene matches. This CDR3 spans 14 amino acids. Study results and limitations: Highly polyclonal TRG and TRD repertoires with Gaussian CDR3 length distributions appeared in thymus. Many TRG clonotypes were shared between donors; TRD repertoires were essentially private.

Comments on this clone: The antigen remains undetermined.

RNA was extracted from the cells and then reverse transcribed. Multiplex PCR used pooled V-gene forward primers and a constant-region reverse primer to amplify CDR3s. TCRdb reanalysed the multiplex PCR reads via CATT. The profile shows about 36,000 gamma-chain clones, 20% of them singletons. The source is a girl younger than two who had congenital heart surgery. Sequences were obtained from Vdelta1+ gamma-delta thymocytes from the thymus. The subset here: FACS-sorted CD3+ TCRalphabeta- TCRVdelta1+ TCRVdelta2- thymocytes. The chain is built from TRGV2 and TRGJ1 or TRGJ2. The CDR3: CATWDGAWGYKKLF. The CDR3 bases are TGTGCCACCTGGGACGGGGCCTGGGGTTATAAGAAACTCTTT.